This TCR beta chain is from a study of molecular identifiers for immune sequencing clone quantification (dated by TCRdb to between 2018 and 2020). For the study in its entirety: In a replicate experiment, RNA from roughly 20,000 or 100,000 naive CD8 T cells was split into five aliquots, four of which were sequenced. CD8 T cells were used in a methods study to benchmark molecular-identifier clustering-based TCR repertoire sequencing (MIDCIRS) and TCR RNA copy counting. Overall study outcomes, separate from this receptor: The sizes of highly expanded clones could end up underestimated when identical TCR molecules share a barcode. When barcode sub-clustering was not used, chimeric consensus sequences inflated TCR diversity, with chimeras reaching as high as 47%. In CMV-specific effector cells, over 98% of molecules were held by clones above 20 RNA copies, whereas under 1% of molecules were held by such clones in naive cells. The naive libraries included spiked-in Jurkat TCR RNA (roughly 11 copies' worth), and this RNA is not part of the donor repertoire. Spiked-in Jurkat TCR RNA equivalent to a single cell was reported to be detectable even among over 800,000 naive CD8 T cells. Modeling estimated about 3 recovered TCR RNA copies per cell, compared with about ten by digital PCR, which implies about 30% capture efficiency.

The library was built by means of PCR. The data were produced on a NextSeq 500. Bulk TCR libraries were generated as previously described, with the TCR primers listed in Table S5 used. Total RNA was purified with the Qiagen AllPrep DNA/RNA kit. Before analysis, reads from multiple sequencing runs of the same library were pooled. Per the authors' processing: Reads were retained only if an exact TCR constant sequence was present, and the retained reads were trimmed to 150 nt and grouped according to their 12-nt molecular barcodes. Reads inside each barcode group were sub-clustered using a 15% Levenshtein threshold, and a quality-weighted consensus sequence was constructed for each RNA molecule. Non-functional sequences were removed, as were lower-count sequences one edit away from another. Based on a fit of two negative binomial distributions, barcode sub-clusters having less than 20% of the maximum read count were discarded. In-frame beta chains were kept once TCRdb had trimmed the public reads at Q25 with fastp and called clones with MiXCR. Merged by CDR3 protein, the rows form single entries marked with the most common genes and DNA. What appears here as the V and J calls and clone size reflects TCRdb's work, not the paper's. The sample table shows approximately 97,000 distinct CDR3 sequences, and 20% to 30% are seen once. The ten largest clones capture 0.94% of the sample.

Libraries of naive CD8 T cells were built from approximately 20,000 to 1,000,000 sorted cells, with 10%, 30% or 50% of the purified RNA used. On a BD FACSAria II, naive CD8 T cells were FACS-sorted as CD8+CD4-CCR7+CD45RA+ and collected into RLT Plus buffer. Ten to eleven TCR copies' worth of Jurkat RNA were spiked into roughly 17,000-1,100,000 naive CD8 T cell samples to test detection sensitivity. CD8 T cells were enriched using RosetteSep CD8+ T Cell Enrichment Cocktail and Ficoll-Paque, and the enriched cells then underwent ACK red cell lysis. This clonotype was seen once. The antigen it binds to is not known. This could be a read error, since a much larger clone is one nucleotide away. CDR1 MNHEY and CDR2 SMNVEV are derived from the germline V gene (reference sequence). The CDR3 covers 15 residues, taking in both the cysteine and the phenylalanine. Only the CDR3 DNA is retained, 45 bases long and in frame from the first base. The junction carries 21 bases between V and J, which are trimmed by 5 bases and 7 bases respectively.

The rearrangement combines TRBV27 with TRBJ2-7, and possibly TRBD2, on 7 matching bases. The receptor was derived from a human donor in good health. Some libraries in this study had Jurkat cell RNA spiked in. Sample: naive CD8+ T cells from blood, with Jurkat cell RNA spiked in. The cell subset or site tag for this specimen amounts to: FACS-sorted CD8+CD4-CCR7+CD45RA+ naive T cells. The CDR3 reads CASSPGGAGWSEQYF. In nucleotides, the sequence is TGTGCCAGCAGTCCTGGGGGGGCAGGGTGGTCGGAGCAGTACTTC.